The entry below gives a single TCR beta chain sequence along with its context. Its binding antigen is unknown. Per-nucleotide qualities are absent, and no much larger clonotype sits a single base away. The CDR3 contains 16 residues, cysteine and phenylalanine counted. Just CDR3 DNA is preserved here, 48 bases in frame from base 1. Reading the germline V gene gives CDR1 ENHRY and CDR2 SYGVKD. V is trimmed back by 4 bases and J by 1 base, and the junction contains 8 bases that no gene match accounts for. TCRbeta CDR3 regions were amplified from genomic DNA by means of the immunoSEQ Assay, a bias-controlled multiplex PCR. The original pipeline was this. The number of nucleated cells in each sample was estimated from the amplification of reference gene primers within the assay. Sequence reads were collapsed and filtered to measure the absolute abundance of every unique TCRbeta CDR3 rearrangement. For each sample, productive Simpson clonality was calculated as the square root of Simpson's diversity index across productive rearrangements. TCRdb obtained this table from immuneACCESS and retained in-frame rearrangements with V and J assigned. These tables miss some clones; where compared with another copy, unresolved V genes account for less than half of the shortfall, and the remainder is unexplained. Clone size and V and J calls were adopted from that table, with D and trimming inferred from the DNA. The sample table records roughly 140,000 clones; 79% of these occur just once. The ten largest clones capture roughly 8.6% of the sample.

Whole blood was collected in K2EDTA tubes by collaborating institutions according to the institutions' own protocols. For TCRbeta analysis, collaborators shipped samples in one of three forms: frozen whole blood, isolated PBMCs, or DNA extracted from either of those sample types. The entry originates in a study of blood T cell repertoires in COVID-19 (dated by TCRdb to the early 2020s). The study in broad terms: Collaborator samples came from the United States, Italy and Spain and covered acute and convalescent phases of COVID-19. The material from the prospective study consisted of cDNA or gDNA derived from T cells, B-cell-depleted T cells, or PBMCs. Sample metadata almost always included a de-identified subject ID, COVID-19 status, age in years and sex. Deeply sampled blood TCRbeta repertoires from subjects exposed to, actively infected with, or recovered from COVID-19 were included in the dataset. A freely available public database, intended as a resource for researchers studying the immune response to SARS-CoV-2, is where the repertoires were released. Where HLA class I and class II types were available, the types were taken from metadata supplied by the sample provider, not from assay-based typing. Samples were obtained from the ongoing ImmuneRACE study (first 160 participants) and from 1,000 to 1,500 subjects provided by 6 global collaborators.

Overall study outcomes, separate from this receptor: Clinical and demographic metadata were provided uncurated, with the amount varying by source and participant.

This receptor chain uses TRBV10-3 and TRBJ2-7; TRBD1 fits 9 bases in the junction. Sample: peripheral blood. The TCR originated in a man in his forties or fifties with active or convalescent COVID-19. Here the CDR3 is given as CAISGPWDRESYEQYF. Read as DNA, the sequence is TGTGCCATCAGTGGGCCATGGGACAGGGAATCCTACGAGCAGTACTTC.